Described below is a single TCR beta chain sequence and its context. The target antigen is unknown. Having been cultured for around ten days, the cells underwent CD4+ T cell isolation. As their vaccination, participants received two doses of either BNT162b2 or mRNA-1273. The study found no prior SARS-CoV-2 infection in the vaccine recipients, who tested negative for nucleocapsid antibodies. These data come from a study of vaccination effects on CD4 cells after COVID-19. The overall study: Post-vaccine samples followed the second dose by a median of 72 days. With 10 ug/ml peptides and around 10 IU/ml IL-2, 2 million or so PBMC per well were cultured.

Germline V lookup: CDR1 SQVTM, CDR2 ANQGSEA. After removal of 2 bases from V and 2 bases from J, the junction contained 10 bases not matched to a gene. The CDR3 totals 16 residues. Generated by immunoSEQ multiplex PCR, the TCRdb table keeps only in-frame clones and is missing some. In the table there are about 66,000 clones, around 69% of which are singletons. Study findings and constraints: The study dataset contains few convalescent patients and includes no early post-infection timepoints.

Material: CD4+ T cells from PBMCs cultured without peptide, obtained after COVID-19 vaccination. This receptor was identified in a human donor who received a COVID-19 vaccine. The gene calls are TRBV29-1 and TRBJ2-3, with 7 bases identical to TRBD1. The CDR3 protein is CSVERFRDRNTDTQYF. As DNA, the CDR3 is TGCAGCGTTGAAAGGTTCCGGGACAGAAACACAGATACGCAGTATTTT.